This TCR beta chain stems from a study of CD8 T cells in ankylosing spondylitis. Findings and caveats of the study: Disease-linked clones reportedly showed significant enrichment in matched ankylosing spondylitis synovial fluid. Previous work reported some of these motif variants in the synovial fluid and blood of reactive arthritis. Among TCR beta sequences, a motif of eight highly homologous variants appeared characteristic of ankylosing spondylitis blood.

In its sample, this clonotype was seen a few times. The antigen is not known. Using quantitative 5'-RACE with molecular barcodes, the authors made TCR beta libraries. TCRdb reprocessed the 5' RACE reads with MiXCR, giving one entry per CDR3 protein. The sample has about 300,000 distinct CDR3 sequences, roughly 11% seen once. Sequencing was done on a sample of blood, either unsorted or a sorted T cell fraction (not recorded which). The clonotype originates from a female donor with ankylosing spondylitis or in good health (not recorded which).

CDR3 residues: CASSLAGTFSGNTIYF. The DNA of the CDR3 is TGTGCCAGCAGCTTAGCGGGGACCTTCTCTGGAAACACCATATATTTT. The V gene is TRBV7-2, the J gene TRBJ1-3, with a tentative D call TRBD1 (5 bases). Trimming removed 0 bases from V and 0 bases from J, with 9 bases in between. The CDR3 spans 16 residues. Germline V gene data show CDR1 as SGHTA and CDR2 as FQGNSA.